The 30 T cell receptor beta chains below were found in one sample sequenced in a study of neurological immune-mediated disorders. Using its own MiXCR run on the 5' RACE reads, TCRdb lists one record per CDR3 protein. The data hold tens of thousands of distinct CDR3 sequences, with approximately 3.7% observed a single time. Material for sequencing was PBMCs. These receptors all stem from a woman between 50 and 59 years old with multiple sclerosis.

This clonotype was seen at least ten times. The gene calls are TRBV7-3 and TRBJ2-2, with D tentatively TRBD2 (5 bases). This CDR3 contains 15 residues. Germline V gene data show CDR1 as SGHTA and CDR2 as FQGTGA. V shed 4 bases and J shed 1 base, with 10 bases lying between them. CDR3 sequence: CASSSTGLNTGELFF. The CDR3 coding sequence is TGTGCCAGCAGCTCCACTGGACTGAACACCGGGGAGCTGTTTTTT.

This clonotype qualifies as medium-sized. This rearrangement joins TRBV7-2 to TRBJ2-1; no clear D gene. Germline V CDR1 and CDR2: SGHTA, FQGNSA. The CDR3 loop spans 15 amino acids. The V end was cut by 2 bases, the J end by 5 bases, with 13 bases between. In DNA, the CDR3 is TGTGCCAGCAGCTTATTCTGGGTTCTGGACAATGAGCAGTTCTTC. Translation gives CASSLFWVLDNEQFF.

This clonotype was counted many times. This sequence joins TRBV15 and TRBJ2-7, with unresolved D. Trimming removed 0 bases from V and 5 bases from J, with 5 bases in between. The germline V gene encodes CDR1 LNHNV and CDR2 YYDKDF (reference sequence). The CDR3 runs 12 residues. CDR3 amino acids: CATSRDLHEQYF. The CDR3 nucleotides are TGTGCCACCAGCAGAGATTTGCACGAGCAGTACTTC.

This clonotype came up many times. V usage is TRBV29-1 and J usage is TRBJ2-5, with 9 bases lining up with TRBD1. V shed 7 bases, J shed 2 bases, and the junction held 5 bases outside the gene matches. The CDR3 covers 13 residues. Germline V gene sequence: CDR1 SQVTM, CDR2 ANQGSEA. The CDR3, as DNA: TGCAGCGCCCAGACAGGGGGGCAAGAGACCCAGTACTTC. Translating it yields CSAQTGGQETQYF.

The V and J genes are TRBV20-1 and TRBJ2-7; tentatively, D is TRBD1 or TRBD2 (5 bases each). The CDR3 has 15 amino acids. CDR1 is DFQATT, CDR2 SNEGSKA, per germline (reference sequence). The V end lost 0 bases, the J end lost 0 bases, and 12 bases lay between the germline ends. The DNA for the CDR3 is TGCAGTGCTAGAGATCCGTGGGACGCCTCCTACGAGCAGTACTTC. This sequence encodes CSARDPWDASYEQYF.

This clonotype was observed many times. This clone may be a read error of a much larger clone one base away. V is TRBV27 and J is TRBJ1-1; D gene uncertain. V was cut by 1 base and J by 4 bases, with 10 bases left in between. This CDR3 comprises 14 residues. The germline V gene encodes CDR1 MNHEY and CDR2 SMNVEV (reference sequence). CDR3 in DNA: TGTGCCAGCAGTTTATATGGAAAAGGCACTGAAGCTTTCTTT. Translation: CASSLYGKGTEAFF.

This clonotype was seen many times. V gene TRBV29-1 combines with J gene TRBJ2-1; weak D call: TRBD1 (6 bases). The germline V gene has CDR1 SQVTM and CDR2 ANQGSEA. The CDR3 length is 12 residues. V gave up 8 bases and J gave up 6 bases, with 14 bases separating them. Here the CDR3 reads CSPRFRGNEQFF. In nucleotides, the CDR3 is TGCAGCCCTCGATTCAGGGGCAATGAGCAGTTCTTC.

This clonotype has at least ten counts. The V and J genes are TRBV5-6 and TRBJ1-1, with 7 bases lining up with TRBD1. The trim removed 3 bases at V and 1 base at J, leaving 3 bases unmatched. The germline V gene has CDR1 SGHDT and CDR2 YYEEEE. This CDR3 has 14 amino acids. Here the CDR3 reads CASSWGTANTEAFF. Here the CDR3 DNA reads TGTGCCAGCAGCTGGGGGACAGCGAACACTGAAGCTTTCTTT.

This clonotype was detected ten times or more. The J gene is TRBJ2-6, the V gene TRBV7-3, with TRBD2 identical over 7 bases. Per the germline V gene, CDR1 is SGHTA and CDR2 is FQGTGA. The CDR3 is 15 residues long. The trim removed 5 bases at V and 4 bases at J, leaving 5 bases unmatched. As DNA, the CDR3 is TGTGCCAGCAGCCCCGCGGGACTAGGGGCCAACGTCCTGACTTTC. Its protein product is CASSPAGLGANVLTF.

This clonotype was recorded at least ten times. The chain links TRBV20-1 to TRBJ2-5; 11 bases match TRBD2. This CDR3 spans 16 amino acids. Germline CDR1 reads DFQATT; CDR2 reads SNEGSKA (reference sequence). The V and J ends lost 6 bases and 4 bases, in that order; junction bases with no gene match: 13. The CDR3 sequence: CSAHAGSGRAGETQYF. In nucleotides, the CDR3 is TGCAGTGCCCACGCGGGTAGCGGGAGGGCCGGAGAGACCCAGTACTTC.

This clonotype occurred a few times. V is TRBV7-2 and J is TRBJ2-3, with 11 bases lining up with TRBD1. The V and J ends lost 3 bases and 5 bases, in that order; junction bases with no gene match: 4. Germline V gene data show CDR1 as SGHTA and CDR2 as FQGNSA. The CDR3 totals 15 residues. DNA of the CDR3: TGTGCCAGCAGCTTTTGGGACAGGGGGGGAGATACGCAGTATTTT. It yields the protein CASSFWDRGGDTQYF.

This clonotype was observed many times. The rearrangement joins TRBV9 to TRBJ2-2, with D hard to call. Between the trimmed V and J ends, which lost 2 bases and 6 bases, there was a span of 11 bases. The CDR3 is 14 amino acids. Germline V CDR1 and CDR2: SGDLS, YYNGEE. CDR3 coding DNA: TGTGCCAGCAGCGTCGGTCGGTCTGCCGGGGAGCTGTTTTTT. This gives the protein CASSVGRSAGELFF.

There are many counts of this clonotype. This rearrangement joins TRBV20-1 to TRBJ1-2, with TRBD1 matching 9 bases. Germline loops: CDR1 DFQATT, CDR2 SNEGSKA (reference sequence). This CDR3 spans 15 amino acids. Trimming took 6 bases from V and 5 from J; bases not matched to a gene: 13. CDR3 in amino acids: CSALNPGTGIYGYTF. CDR3 coding DNA: TGCAGTGCCTTAAACCCCGGGACAGGGATTTATGGCTACACCTTC.

On this clonotype: A much bigger clone sits one base away, suggesting this may be a read error. The chain couples TRBV2 to TRBJ2-6; either TRBD1 or TRBD2 may supply D (5 bases each). The CDR3 sequence is 15 residues long. CDR1 and CDR2 (germline): SNHLY, FYNNEI. The CDR3 sequence: CASSLSGSGAKVLTF. The CDR3 DNA follows: TGTGCCAGCTCTCTGTCAGGGTCCGGGGCCAAAGTCCTGACTTTC.

This clonotype was counted ten times or more. The J gene is TRBJ1-5, the V gene TRBV18; 7 bases agree with TRBD1. With V trimmed by 5 bases and J by 4 bases, 5 bases remained unmatched. Germline-derived CDR1 and CDR2 are KGHSH and LQKENI. The CDR3 is made up of 14 amino acids. CDR3 residues: CASSAGTENQPQHF. CDR3 nucleotide sequence: TGTGCCAGCTCAGCCGGGACAGAGAATCAGCCCCAGCATTTT.

This clonotype was counted at least ten times. This sequence joins TRBV5-1 and TRBJ1-5; possible D gene TRBD1, 6 bases. Between the trimmed V and J ends, which lost 4 bases and 0 bases, there was a span of 11 bases. Germline V lookup: CDR1 SGHRS, CDR2 YFSETQ. This CDR3 is 15 amino acids long. CDR3 in DNA: TGCGCCAGCAGCCTCGGACAGAATAGCAATCAGCCCCAGCATTTT. It yields the protein CASSLGQNSNQPQHF.

There are many counts of this clonotype. A much larger clone differs by one base, so this may be a read error. The rearrangement links TRBV7-9 to TRBJ2-1; possibly TRBD2 for D (6 bases). The CDR3 runs 13 residues. Trimming took off 3 bases at V and 9 bases at J, with 12 bases between the two ends. The germline V gene has CDR1 SEHNR and CDR2 FQNEAQ (reference sequence). CDR3 residues: CASSLKPEGEQFF. CDR3 bases: TGTGCCAGCAGCTTGAAGCCGGAGGGTGAGCAGTTCTTC.

There are many counts of this clonotype. V gene TRBV20-1 combines with J gene TRBJ1-4; TRBD1 might be the D (5 bases). The CDR3 contains 18 residues. Trimming shortened V by 0 bases and J by 0 bases, and 17 bases separated the two germline ends. Germline V gene data show CDR1 as DFQATT and CDR2 as SNEGSKA (reference sequence). The CDR3 nucleotides read TGCAGTGCTAGAGACCCGGGGCAACGGGGTGCAACTAATGAAAAACTGTTTTTT. It is translated as CSARDPGQRGATNEKLFF.

Many counts were recorded for this clonotype. The V call is TRBV4-2, the J call TRBJ1-2; TRBD1 matches 9 bases. Trimming cost V 4 bases and J 2 bases; bases outside gene matches: 5. CDR3 size: 15 residues. Germline V lookup: CDR1 LGHNA, CDR2 YNFKEQ. CDR3 DNA sequence: TGTGCCAGCAGCCCAACAGGGGGCCAGAACTATGGCTACACCTTC. This sequence encodes CASSPTGGQNYGYTF.

This clonotype was recorded at least ten times. V gene TRBV29-1 combines with J gene TRBJ2-7; D remains ambiguous. The germline V gene has CDR1 SQVTM and CDR2 ANQGSEA. The ends were cut back, 7 bases at V and 0 bases at J, with 7 bases in the middle. CDR3 length equals 11 residues. CDR3 region: CSARYSYEQYF. CDR3 bases: TGCAGCGCTCGGTACTCCTACGAGCAGTACTTC.

This clonotype was detected many times. The V call is TRBV6-2 or TRBV6-3, the J call TRBJ2-7; no clear D. With 6 bases removed from V and 7 bases from J, the gap between germline ends came to 13 bases. Germline-derived CDR1 and CDR2 are MNHEY and SVGEGT. This CDR3 is 12 amino acids long. The CDR3 is CASSLMGGEQYF. CDR3 coding DNA: TGTGCCAGCAGCCTCATGGGCGGAGAGCAGTACTTC.

The chain combines TRBV5-1 with TRBJ1-2; D is unclear. Germline V gene sequence: CDR1 SGHRS, CDR2 YFSETQ. The CDR3 contains 15 residues. The germline V and J ends were trimmed by 0 bases and 6 bases, with 15 bases remaining between them. CDR3 DNA: TGCGCCAGCAGCTTGGATGTCCGGGGTTTCGATGGCTACACCTTC. This sequence encodes CASSLDVRGFDGYTF.

The table lists this clonotype with many counts. The rearrangement uses TRBV6-6 and TRBJ2-7, with D perhaps matching TRBD1 (6 bases). CDR3 length: 14 amino acids. V lost 5 bases to trimming and J lost 6 bases, with 17 bases between them. CDR1 and CDR2 from the germline V gene are MNHNY and SVGAGI (reference sequence). The CDR3 spells CASSTSPGAGEQYF. CDR3 DNA sequence: TGTGCCAGCAGTACTTCCCCAGGGGCCGGCGAGCAGTACTTC.

This clonotype was observed at least ten times. The chain couples TRBV20-1 to TRBJ2-5, with TRBD2 matching 11 bases. CDR1 is DFQATT, CDR2 SNEGSKA, per germline (reference sequence). The J segment lost 5 bases and the V segment lost 6 bases, leaving 14 bases of the junction unmatched. This CDR3 is built from 16 residues. CDR3 sequence (DNA): TGCAGTGCAGAAAGTAGCGGGAGGGCCTATGGGGAGACCCAGTACTTC. Protein product: CSAESSGRAYGETQYF.

The table lists this clonotype with a few counts. This clone may be a read error of a much larger clone one base away. This chain connects TRBV12-3 or TRBV12-4 to TRBJ1-2; D gene unclear. The CDR3 is 13 residues long. Trimming shortened V by 2 bases and J by 2 bases, and 6 bases separated the two germline ends. CDR3 sequence: CASSLKRNYGYTF. The CDR3 bases are TGTGCCAGCAGTTTAAAAAGAAACTATGGCTACACCTTC.

This clonotype showed up many times. The chain joins TRBV3-1 to TRBJ2-1; D may match TRBD1 or TRBD2 (6 bases each). CDR3 size: 14 residues. V was pared by 1 base and J by 12 bases, with 16 bases between. Germline loops: CDR1 LGHDT, CDR2 YNNKEL (reference sequence). The CDR3 is CASSQVGGHPGQFF. The CDR3 DNA is TGTGCCAGCAGCCAAGTAGGGGGGCATCCCGGGCAGTTCTTC.

This clonotype was counted many times. The gene calls are TRBV20-1 and TRBJ2-3; D possibly corresponds to TRBD2 (6 bases). V shed 5 bases and J shed 5 bases, with 11 bases lying between them. This CDR3 region has 12 residues. Per germline, CDR1 DFQATT and CDR2 SNEGSKA (reference sequence). Here the CDR3 reads CSAETRQDTQYF. CDR3 nucleotides: TGCAGTGCTGAGACTAGGCAAGATACGCAGTATTTT.

This clonotype has at least ten counts. This chain links TRBV7-2 with TRBJ1-1; no clear D gene. V lost 1 base and J lost 7, with 13 bases in between. Germline V gives CDR1 SGHTA, CDR2 FQGNSA. The CDR3 is 14 residues long. CDR3 region: CASSLELSSLEAFF. CDR3 coding DNA: TGTGCCAGCAGCTTAGAATTGAGCTCACTTGAAGCTTTCTTT.

At least ten counts were recorded for this clonotype. This chain connects TRBV10-3 to TRBJ2-6; 11 bases line up with TRBD1. This CDR3 spans 17 amino acids. The germline V gene has CDR1 ENHRY and CDR2 SYGVKD. Unmatched junction bases numbered 9, after V lost 11 bases and J lost 0 bases. The CDR3 here is CAHARGTGGSGANVLTF. CDR3 bases: TGTGCCCACGCCCGCGGGACAGGGGGCTCTGGGGCCAACGTCCTGACTTTC.

The rearrangement joins TRBV6-6 to TRBJ1-5, with D unclear. The CDR3 runs 12 residues. Germline assignment: CDR1 MNHNY and CDR2 SVGAGI (reference sequence). Deletions cut 5 bases from V and 6 bases from J, with 8 bases between. For the CDR3, the DNA is TGTGCCAGCAGTAACACAGTTCAGCCCCAGCATTTT. It translates to CASSNTVQPQHF.